Presented here are 28 T cell receptor beta chains from one specimen sequenced in a study of blood T cell repertoires in COVID-19. The table came from immunoSEQ multiplex PCR; TCRdb's copy has only in-frame clones and leaves some out. Of more than 150,000 clones listed, about 84% are singletons. Material: peripheral blood. Receptor source: a human donor in a cohort sampled during active COVID-19.

V and J are TRBV11-2 and TRBJ1-6; unclear D gene. Looked up from germline, CDR1 is SGHAT and CDR2 is FQNNGV. V lost 4 bases and J lost 13, with 8 bases in between. CDR3 size: 11 residues. In nucleotides, the CDR3 is TGTGCCAGCAGCTCAGGTACCCCCCTCCACTTT. This codes for CASSSGTPLHF.

This clone showed up just once. V and J are TRBV2 and TRBJ1-5, with 9 nucleotides matching TRBD1. The germline V gene has CDR1 SNHLY and CDR2 FYNNEI. V shed 6 bases and J 4 bases; nucleotides not matched to a gene: 7. This CDR3 region has 15 residues. The CDR3 sequence is CASRSWTGENQPQHF. As DNA, the CDR3 is TGTGCCAGCAGGAGTTGGACAGGGGAAAATCAGCCCCAGCATTTT.

V usage is TRBV5-1 and J usage is TRBJ1-4, with 10 bases that match TRBD1. The CDR3 sequence is 15 residues long. Germline V lookup: CDR1 SGHRS, CDR2 YFSETQ. The V segment lost 4 bases and the J segment 6 bases; nucleotides outside the gene matches: 6. The CDR3 region has the DNA TGCGCCAGCAGCCCCCGTGGGACAGGGGATGAAAAACTGTTTTTT. The encoded protein is CASSPRGTGDEKLFF.

The chain links TRBV18 to TRBJ1-1, with D unclear. CDR1 and CDR2 from the germline V gene are KGHSH and LQKENI. V was pared by 4 bases and J by 5 bases, with 14 bases between. This CDR3 region has 14 residues. CDR3 bases: TGTGCCAGCTCACTAGTAGGGAGTCGAACTGAAGCTTTCTTT. This sequence encodes CASSLVGSRTEAFF.

This chain connects TRBV14 to TRBJ1-1; no reliable D call. Trimming shortened V by 2 bases and J by 4 bases, and 23 bases separated the two germline ends. The germline gives CDR1 SGHDN, CDR2 FVKESK. The CDR3 spans 18 residues. The CDR3 coding sequence is TGTGCCAGCAGCCAAAAAGTCCCGTTTTTGGGCCCACCCACTGAAGCTTTCTTT. This translates into CASSQKVPFLGPPTEAFF.

The chain recombines TRBV4-2 with TRBJ2-3; 9 bases match TRBD2. The CDR3 covers 18 residues. The V gene's germline CDR1 is LGHNA and CDR2 YNFKEQ. The V segment lost 0 bases and the J segment 2 bases; nucleotides outside the gene matches: 9. The CDR3 nucleotides read TGTGCCAGCAGCCAAGATGGGCGGGGGGGCCCAAACACAGATACGCAGTATTTT. It specifies CASSQDGRGGPNTDTQYF.

This clone was found a few times. The chain has TRBV18 and TRBJ2-1; 8 bases align to TRBD2. Per germline, CDR1 KGHSH and CDR2 LQKENI. J lost 7 bases, V lost 2 bases, and 10 bases had no gene match. The CDR3 sequence is 16 residues long. The CDR3 DNA sequence: TGTGCCAGCTCACCAAGGGAAAGCGGGGGTAGGAATGAGCAGTTCTTC. It is translated as CASSPRESGGRNEQFF.

The chain employs TRBV11-2 and TRBJ1-5; D gene unclear. The length of the CDR3 is 16 residues. Germline CDR1 reads SGHAT; CDR2 reads FQNNGV. V dropped 0 bases and J dropped 2 bases, with 11 bases sitting between them. CDR3 in DNA: TGTGCCAGCAGCTTAGATGCGGGTATCGGCAATCAGCCCCAGCATTTT. The encoded protein is CASSLDAGIGNQPQHF.

V usage is TRBV6-1 and J usage is TRBJ2-7; 8 positions match TRBD2. Germline assignment: CDR1 MNHNS and CDR2 SASEGT. This CDR3 comprises 14 residues. J lost 2 bases, V lost 3 bases, and 3 bases had no gene match. This CDR3 reads CASSDSGGAYEQYF. CDR3 in DNA: TGTGCCAGCAGTGACAGCGGGGGAGCCTACGAGCAGTACTTC.

The chain uses TRBV11-2 and TRBJ1-5, with D possibly being TRBD1 (6 bases). Germline lookup yields CDR1 SGHAT and CDR2 FQNNGV. Trimming took off 1 base at V and 6 bases at J, with 7 bases between the two ends. CDR3 size: 13 residues. CDR3: CASSLGGLQPQHF. The DNA of the CDR3 is TGTGCCAGCAGCTTAGGGGGGCTTCAGCCCCAGCATTTT. Variable domain in full (rest from reference TRBV11-2 and TRBJ1-5): EAGVAQSPRYKIIEKRQSVAFWCNPISGHATLYWYQQILGQGPKLLIQFQNNGVVDDSQLPKDRFSAERLKGVDSTLKIQPAKLEDSAVYLCASSLGGLQPQHFGDGTRLSIL.

The chain is built from TRBV5-5 and TRBJ1-4; D is ambiguous. The CDR3 length is 14 residues. V was trimmed by 2 bases and J by 2 bases, leaving 7 bases between them. Germline V gene data show CDR1 as SGHKS and CDR2 as YYEKEE (reference sequence). CDR3 amino acids: CASSFGGTNEKLFF. DNA of the CDR3: TGTGCCAGCAGCTTCGGAGGGACTAATGAAAAACTGTTTTTT.

This chain joins TRBV27 and TRBJ1-1; possible D gene TRBD1, 5 bases. The CDR3 has 13 amino acids. Trimming stripped 2 bases from V and 11 bases from J, with 15 bases between. Germline V gene lookup returns CDR1 MNHEY and CDR2 SMNVEV (reference sequence). CDR3 sequence (DNA): TGTGCCAGCAGTTTAGGGGGAGGGCAGCGGGCTTTCTTT. Amino acid sequence: CASSLGGGQRAFF.

The chain is built from TRBV9 and TRBJ2-7; D might be TRBD1 (5 bases). Germline CDR1 is SGDLS and CDR2 is YYNGEE. V lost 3 bases and J lost 4, with 14 bases in between. The CDR3 is 14 amino acids. The CDR3 nucleotides read TGTGCCAGCAGCGCAGGCAGGGCAGAATACGAGCAGTACTTC. Translated, it gives CASSAGRAEYEQYF. Using reference TRBV9 and TRBJ2-7 for the parts outside the CDR3, the full variable domain is DSGVTQTPKHLITATGQRVTLRCSPRSGDLSVYWYQQSLDQGLQFLIQYYNGEERAKGNILERFSAQQFPDLHSELNLSSLELGDSALYFCASSAGRAEYEQYFGPGTRLTVT.

This sequence joins TRBV3-1 (or the pseudogene TRBV3-2) and TRBJ1-4, with unresolved D. Trimming shortened V by 1 base and J by 4 bases, and 13 bases separated the two germline ends. Germline values: CDR1 LGHDT, CDR2 YNNKEL (reference sequence). This CDR3 spans 16 amino acids. The CDR3 nucleotides read TGTGCCAGCAGCCAAGGAACGGCGGATTTTAATGAAAAACTGTTTTTT. Translation gives CASSQGTADFNEKLFF.

This rearrangement joins TRBV7-9 to TRBJ1-2; 9 bases align to TRBD1. Germline loops: CDR1 SEHNR, CDR2 FQNEAQ (reference sequence). This CDR3 has 13 residues. The V segment lost 4 bases and the J segment 8 bases; nucleotides outside the gene matches: 5. The CDR3 is CASSWGQGYGYTF. As DNA, the CDR3 is TGTGCCAGCAGCTGGGGACAGGGATACGGCTACACCTTC. The complete variable domain, with remaining parts taken from reference TRBV7-9 and TRBJ1-2, reads DTGVSQNPRHKITKRGQNVTFRCDPISEHNRLYWYRQTLGQGPEFLTYFQNEAQLEKSRLLSDRFSAERPKGSFSTLEIQRTEQGDSAMYLCASSWGQGYGYTFGSGTRLTVV.

J is TRBJ1-1 and V is TRBV12-3 or TRBV12-4; D perhaps matches TRBD1 (6 bases). This CDR3 comprises 13 residues. V lost 3 bases, J lost 6 bases, and 11 bases lay in between. CDR3 in amino acids: CASSFSDRSEAFF. The CDR3 nucleotides are TGTGCCAGCAGTTTTAGTGACAGGTCTGAAGCTTTCTTT.

This clone appeared a single time. V gene TRBV30 combines with J gene TRBJ2-7, with 11 bases lining up with TRBD2. The CDR3 has 16 residues. Trimming cost V 2 bases and J 7 bases; bases outside gene matches: 13. CDR1 and CDR2 (germline): GTSNPN, SVGIG (reference sequence). The CDR3 sequence: CAWSRSLAGGPNEQYF. The CDR3 bases are TGTGCCTGGAGTCGTTCCTTAGCGGGGGGGCCGAATGAGCAGTACTTC.

This chain joins TRBV2 and TRBJ2-3, with 9 bases fitting TRBD2. Looked up from germline, CDR1 is SNHLY and CDR2 is FYNNEI. With 5 bases clipped from V and 2 bases from J, the junction kept 8 bases outside the gene matches. CDR3 size: 16 residues. CDR3 sequence: CASSYGVAGDTDTQYF. CDR3 coding DNA: TGTGCCAGCAGTTACGGGGTAGCGGGGGACACAGATACGCAGTATTTT.

The chain has TRBV19 and TRBJ1-2, with 10 positions matching TRBD1. Germline V lookup: CDR1 LNHDA, CDR2 SQIVND (reference sequence). The CDR3 runs 15 residues. V lost 5 bases and J lost 8; bases outside the gene matches: 11. CDR3 nucleotide sequence: TGTGCCAGTAGTCCAACTCCCGGGACAGGGGTCGGCTACACCTTC. Encoded protein: CASSPTPGTGVGYTF.

The chain uses TRBV11-2 and TRBJ1-2; 8 positions match TRBD1. CDR1 SGHAT and CDR2 FQNNGV come from the germline V gene. There are 15 residues in the CDR3. V lost 5 bases and J lost 4; bases outside the gene matches: 9. CDR3 amino acids: CASSPAGGASYGYTF. In DNA form, the CDR3 reads TGTGCCAGCAGCCCCGCAGGGGGCGCTTCCTATGGCTACACCTTC.

V gene TRBV20-1 combines with J gene TRBJ2-7; 8 bases agree with TRBD2. Germline-derived CDR1 and CDR2 are DFQATT and SNEGSKA (reference sequence). V gave up 2 bases and J gave up 9 bases; unmatched junction bases: 3. This CDR3 has 11 residues. DNA for the CDR3: TGCAGTGCTAGAAGCGGGGGCCCGCAGTACTTC. Translated, it gives CSARSGGPQYF.

V and J are TRBV6-6 and TRBJ2-5; no firm D call. Per germline, CDR1 MNHNY and CDR2 SVGAGI (reference sequence). Trimming took 4 bases from V and 4 from J, leaving 13 bases between them. CDR3 length equals 14 residues. The CDR3 loop reads CASSSRQERETQYF. DNA for the CDR3: TGTGCCAGCAGTTCCCGACAAGAGAGAGAGACCCAGTACTTC.

The V and J genes are TRBV27 and TRBJ2-1; 9 nucleotides match TRBD2. The CDR3 runs to 17 residues. Germline CDR1 reads MNHEY; CDR2 reads SMNVEV (reference sequence). V shed 5 bases and J 8 bases; nucleotides not matched to a gene: 16. The CDR3 region has the DNA TGTGCCAGCAGTGAACCAGGGGCGGGGGGGCCTTCCGATGAGCAGTTCTTC. As protein: CASSEPGAGGPSDEQFF.

This clone was counted once. This chain joins TRBV5-1 and TRBJ2-7; the D gene is possibly TRBD2 (5 bases). V was pared by 0 bases and J by 0 bases, with 13 bases between. There are 16 residues in the CDR3. Germline V gene sequence: CDR1 SGHRS, CDR2 YFSETQ. The DNA of the CDR3 is TGCGCCAGCAGCTTGGCCGAGGGTACCGACTCCTACGAGCAGTACTTC. Translated, it gives CASSLAEGTDSYEQYF.

The chain employs TRBV5-1 and TRBJ2-1, with D maybe TRBD1 (7 bases). This CDR3 contains 15 residues. Deletions cut 0 bases from V and 6 bases from J, with 13 bases between. Germline loops: CDR1 SGHRS, CDR2 YFSETQ. The CDR3 loop reads CASSLVPGGFNEQFF. Written as DNA, the CDR3 is TGCGCCAGCAGCTTGGTTCCAGGGGGGTTCAATGAGCAGTTCTTC.

The J gene is TRBJ2-1, the V gene TRBV18, with TRBD1 matching 10 bases. The CDR3 is 16 residues long. Germline V lookup: CDR1 KGHSH, CDR2 LQKENI. J gave up 2 bases and V 2 bases, and 3 bases lay outside the gene matches. The CDR3 region is CASSPLDRGAYNEQFF. The CDR3 DNA sequence: TGTGCCAGCTCACCATTGGACAGGGGGGCCTACAATGAGCAGTTCTTC.

V and J are TRBV9 and TRBJ1-4; 7 bases map to TRBD1. V lost 4 bases to trimming and J lost 7 bases; unmatched junction nucleotides: 10. The CDR3 extends over 15 amino acids. Germline V gene sequence: CDR1 SGDLS, CDR2 YYNGEE. CDR3 amino acids: CASSRPGTEPEKLFF. DNA of the CDR3: TGTGCCAGCAGCCGACCCGGGACAGAACCTGAAAAACTGTTTTTT. Full variable domain (missing parts from reference TRBV9 and TRBJ1-4): DSGVTQTPKHLITATGQRVTLRCSPRSGDLSVYWYQQSLDQGLQFLIQYYNGEERAKGNILERFSAQQFPDLHSELNLSSLELGDSALYFCASSRPGTEPEKLFFGSGTQLSVL.

V and J are TRBV5-6 and TRBJ1-6; 8 bases are shared with TRBD1. From germline, CDR1 is SGHDT and CDR2 YYEEEE. The CDR3 sequence is 14 residues long. Germline trimming cut 0 bases from V and 9 bases from J; bases unmatched to any gene: 2. The CDR3 region has the DNA TGTGCCAGCAGCTTGGGACAGGGGACTTCACCCCTCCACTTT. Protein sequence: CASSLGQGTSPLHF. Complete variable domain (other parts from reference TRBV5-6 and TRBJ1-6): DAGVTQSPTHLIKTRGQQVTLRCSPKSGHDTVSWYQQALGQGPQFIFQYYEEEERQRGNFPDRFSGHQFPNYSSELNVNALLLGDSALYLCASSLGQGTSPLHFGNGTRLTVT.